This is a list of T cell receptor beta chains from one sample in a study of blood T cell repertoires in COVID-19. Sequencing was performed with immunoSEQ multiplex PCR; in TCRdb, only in-frame clones are kept and a portion is missing. The sample records almost 250,000 clones, about 89% being singletons. Sequencing was carried out using peripheral blood. Receptors were obtained from an older woman who had recovered from COVID-19. The CDR3 runs from the conserved cysteine through the conserved F or W. A clone size is listed for some rows: how often the clone was seen (once, few, many), or a class if it is expanded.

clone_size | j_call | v_call | cdr3_aa
. | TRBJ2-7 | TRBV28 | CASSSTLAGGSYEQYF
. | TRBJ1-2 | TRBV7-2 | CASSLGPNRAGYTF
. | TRBJ2-1 | TRBV4-1 | CASSQDNRGFYNEQFF
few | TRBJ2-7 | TRBV12-1 | CASSLLGCIHEQYF
. | TRBJ1-5 | TRBV29-1 | CSVVEGGRNQPQHF
. | TRBJ1-1 | TRBV6-4 | CASSDGGGRHINTEAFF
. | TRBJ1-1 | TRBV11-2 | CASSKGTGPTEAFF
. | TRBJ2-2 | TRBV6-5 | CASSYEGPNTGELFF
once | TRBJ2-5 | TRBV3-1/TRBV3-2 | CASRNGGASWVETQYF
. | TRBJ1-5 | TRBV19 | CASSISTPAGGQPQHF
. | TRBJ2-3 | TRBV29-1 | CSVSGTGPFNTQYF
. | TRBJ1-5 | TRBV5-1 | CASSLEGGGQPQHF
few | TRBJ1-2 | TRBV4-2 | CASSRGTGVDYGYTF
. | TRBJ1-2 | TRBV3-1/TRBV3-2 | CASSQDFTGADGYTF
. | TRBJ1-3 | TRBV5-4 | CASSSGQPGNTIYF
. | TRBJ2-7 | TRBV11-2 | CASSLYGGSYEQYF
. | TRBJ1-3 | TRBV12-3/TRBV12-4 | CASSLGTSAVF
. | TRBJ1-1 | TRBV7-2 | CASSRQGSYTEAFF
. | TRBJ1-1 | TRBV5-1 | CASSLEWRNTEAFF
. | TRBJ2-5 | TRBV5-1 | CASSSHLSTGAETQYF
. | TRBJ1-1 | TRBV7-8 | CASSPRRVTLEAFF
. | TRBJ2-3 | TRBV7-3 | CASSPRLAGVDTQYF
. | TRBJ2-3 | TRBV7-3 | CASTPWERTGITDTQYF
. | TRBJ1-1 | TRBV5-4 | CASSLDRMNTEAFF
once | TRBJ2-1 | TRBV27 | CASRLSAGEYNEQFF
. | TRBJ2-1 | TRBV6-2/TRBV6-3 | CASSLADSYNEQFF
once | TRBJ2-1 | TRBV24-1 | CATSEAWVTDSSSYNEQFF
. | TRBJ2-7 | TRBV4-2 | CASSQDHGTSGGSSYEQYF
. | TRBJ2-5 | TRBV28 | CASSPSGAGQETQYF
. | TRBJ2-7 | TRBV5-5 | CASSLDSGGIYEQYF
. | TRBJ2-7 | TRBV13 | CASSRGREAYEQYF
. | TRBJ2-1 | TRBV27 | CASSSLGGAIEQFF
few | TRBJ2-3 | TRBV2 | CASGLAADTQYF
. | TRBJ1-6 | TRBV27 | CASRGEGGSSPLHF
. | TRBJ2-1 | TRBV7-3 | CASSTLGLAGYNEQFF
. | TRBJ1-2 | TRBV15 | CATSMSTGGYYGYTF
. | TRBJ1-1 | TRBV10-3 | CAITGNLNTEAFF
. | TRBJ2-1 | TRBV7-3 | CASRKTGNNEQFF
few | TRBJ1-5 | TRBV27 | CASSLRQGNQPQHF
few | TRBJ2-7 | TRBV7-9 | CASSPGQGKTYEQYF
. | TRBJ1-1 | TRBV7-3 | CASSFTGVKVTEAFF
many | TRBJ2-2 | TRBV6-1 | CASSEASGGAGELFF
. | TRBJ1-2 | TRBV20-1 | CSATDSRGYTF
. | TRBJ2-7 | TRBV6-6 | CASRAPGGGLEQYF
. | TRBJ1-1 | TRBV18 | CASSPFRTAMNTEAFF
once | TRBJ2-2 | TRBV6-2/TRBV6-3 | CASSLLRGNTGELFF
. | TRBJ1-2 | TRBV12-3/TRBV12-4 | CASSRTGGYTF
. | TRBJ1-2 | TRBV19 | CASSTGQARGGYTF
. | TRBJ1-1 | TRBV18 | CASSPEAGGTEAFF
. | TRBJ2-1 | TRBV5-4 | CASSKGPTGLSDEQFF
. | TRBJ1-1 | TRBV6-5 | CASSYSTRVTTEAFF
. | TRBJ2-1 | TRBV9 | CASSVWPSGGNEQFF
. | TRBJ2-7 | TRBV6-1 | CASSDRTSSYEQYF
once | TRBJ1-4 | TRBV10-2 | CASRQDRDESEKLFF
. | TRBJ2-2 | TRBV6-5 | CASSTGNTGELFF
. | TRBJ2-4 | TRBV5-1 | CASSLRVESDIQYF
. | TRBJ1-1 | TRBV29-1 | CSVDSGSGEAFF
. | TRBJ2-1 | TRBV2 | CASSQTAGYNEQFF